This T cell receptor beta chain was captured in a study of B cell selection in AIRE deficiency. The regulatory T cell sort gate was CD4+CD25hiCD127low/negative. In the original processing: Patients' Tregs yielded about 5.6x10^4 distinct TCRbeta sequences; donors' 85,000 to 100,000. Clones were sequenced by immunoSEQ multiplex PCR, and TCRdb holds only the in-frame ones, with some missing. V and J calls and clone size are given by that table; D and trimming were obtained from the DNA. Here the sample spans around 26,000 clones, 92% being singletons. The sequencing input was CD4+CD25+ Tregs sorted from PBMCs. The receptor's source is a human donor in good health.

In DNA form, the CDR3 reads TGTGCCTGGAGCGACAGGGCTGGCTACGAGCAGTACTTC. This gives the protein CAWSDRAGYEQYF. The chain is built from TRBV30 and TRBJ2-7; 7 nucleotides align to TRBD1. The V and J ends lost 3 bases and 3 bases, in that order; junction bases with no gene match: 5. This CDR3 comprises 13 residues. The germline V gene has CDR1 GTSNPN and CDR2 SVGIG (reference sequence).